This T cell receptor (beta chain) was found in a study of T cells after yellow fever vaccination. Trimming removed 7 bases from V and 0 bases from J, with 7 bases in between. CDR3 length: 12 residues. Germline loops: CDR1 SGHRS, CDR2 YFSETQ. Via MiXCR, TCRdb re-called the 5' RACE reads, giving one row per CDR3 protein. The repertoire includes under 500,000 distinct CDR3 sequences, roughly a sixth of them detected once, and roughly a sixth sits in the top ten. This clonotype was recorded at least ten times. The receptor's source is a man in his late teens or twenties who received the YFV17D yellow fever vaccine. The V and J genes are TRBV5-1 and TRBJ2-5; no definite D call. The sample in question was PBMCs, obtained before the yellow fever booster vaccination. The CDR3 DNA sequence: TGCGCCAGCCGACGGGACCAAGAGACCCAGTACTTC. Its protein is CASRRDQETQYF.